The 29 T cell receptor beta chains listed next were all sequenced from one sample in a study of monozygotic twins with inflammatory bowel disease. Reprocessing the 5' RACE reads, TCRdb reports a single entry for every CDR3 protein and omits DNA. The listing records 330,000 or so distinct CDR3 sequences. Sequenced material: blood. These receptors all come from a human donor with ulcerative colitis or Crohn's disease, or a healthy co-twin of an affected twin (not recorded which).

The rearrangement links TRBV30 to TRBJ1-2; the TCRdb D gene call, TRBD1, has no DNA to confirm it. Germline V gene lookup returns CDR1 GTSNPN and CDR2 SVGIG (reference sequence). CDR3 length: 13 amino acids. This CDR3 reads CACPDRGFYGYTF.

CDR3 amino acids: CASSKMTGERYEQYF. The V call is TRBV7-9, the J call TRBJ2-7; the TRBD1 assignment by TCRdb is unverifiable without DNA. Germline lookup yields CDR1 SEHNR and CDR2 FQNEAQ (reference sequence). The CDR3 is made up of 15 amino acids.

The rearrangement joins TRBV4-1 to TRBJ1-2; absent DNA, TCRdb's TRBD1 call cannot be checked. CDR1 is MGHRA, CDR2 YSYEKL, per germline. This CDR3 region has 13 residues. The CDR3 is CASRPDRGYGYTF.

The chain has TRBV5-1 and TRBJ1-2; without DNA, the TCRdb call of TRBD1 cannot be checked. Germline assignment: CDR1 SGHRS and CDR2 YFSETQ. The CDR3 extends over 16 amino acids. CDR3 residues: CASSGGQGPANYGYTF.

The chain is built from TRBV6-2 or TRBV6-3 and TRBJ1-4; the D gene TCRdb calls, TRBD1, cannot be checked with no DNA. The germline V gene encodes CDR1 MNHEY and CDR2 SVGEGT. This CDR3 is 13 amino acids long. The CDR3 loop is CASSPGGGEKLFF.

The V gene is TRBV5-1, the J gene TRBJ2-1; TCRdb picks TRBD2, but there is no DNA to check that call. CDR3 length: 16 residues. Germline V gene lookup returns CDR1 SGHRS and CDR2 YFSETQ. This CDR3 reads CASSLDGRVGSNEQFF.

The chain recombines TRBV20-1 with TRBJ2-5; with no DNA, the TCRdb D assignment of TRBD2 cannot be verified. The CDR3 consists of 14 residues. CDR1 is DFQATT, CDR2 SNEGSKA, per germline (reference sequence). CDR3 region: CSAKGLDPRETQYF.

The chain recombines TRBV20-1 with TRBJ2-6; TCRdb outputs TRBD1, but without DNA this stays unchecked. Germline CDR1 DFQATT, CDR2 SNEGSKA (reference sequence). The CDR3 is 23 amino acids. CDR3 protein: CSAHKRRGQLSPQQISGANVLTF.

The CDR3 reads CASSLALPGEAFF. The chain joins TRBV7-2 to TRBJ1-1; with no DNA, the TCRdb D assignment of TRBD1 cannot be verified. The germline gives CDR1 SGHTA, CDR2 FQGNSA. CDR3 length: 13 residues.

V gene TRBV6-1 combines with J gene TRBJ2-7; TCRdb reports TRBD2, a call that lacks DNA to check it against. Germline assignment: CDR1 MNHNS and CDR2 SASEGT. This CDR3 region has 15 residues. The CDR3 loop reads CASNNQGGFLYEQYF.

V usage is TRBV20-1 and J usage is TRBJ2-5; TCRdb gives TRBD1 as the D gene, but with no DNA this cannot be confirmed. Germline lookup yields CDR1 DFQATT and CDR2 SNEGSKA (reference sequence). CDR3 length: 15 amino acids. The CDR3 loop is CSASRQGILQETQYF.

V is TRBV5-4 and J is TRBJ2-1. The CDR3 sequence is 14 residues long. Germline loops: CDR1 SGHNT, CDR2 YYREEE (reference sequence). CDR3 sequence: CASSLSRSYNEQFF. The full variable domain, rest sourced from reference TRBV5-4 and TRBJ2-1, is ETGVTQSPTHLIKTRGQQVTLRCSSQSGHNTVSWYQQALGQGPQFIFQYYREEENGRGNFPPRFSGLQFPNYSSELNVNALELDDSALYLCASSLSRSYNEQFFGPGTRLTVL.

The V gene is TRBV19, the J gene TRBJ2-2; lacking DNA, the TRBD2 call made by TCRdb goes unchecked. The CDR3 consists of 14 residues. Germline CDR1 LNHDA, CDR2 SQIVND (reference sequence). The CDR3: CASSQRVATGELFF.

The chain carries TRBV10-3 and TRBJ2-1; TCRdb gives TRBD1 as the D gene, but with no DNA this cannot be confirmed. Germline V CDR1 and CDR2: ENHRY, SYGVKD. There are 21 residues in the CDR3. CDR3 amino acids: CAISEVQGATTSQPVYNEQFF.

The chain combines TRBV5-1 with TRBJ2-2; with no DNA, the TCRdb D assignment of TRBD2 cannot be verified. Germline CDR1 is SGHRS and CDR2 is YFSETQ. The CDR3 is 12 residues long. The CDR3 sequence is CASSGEAGELFF.

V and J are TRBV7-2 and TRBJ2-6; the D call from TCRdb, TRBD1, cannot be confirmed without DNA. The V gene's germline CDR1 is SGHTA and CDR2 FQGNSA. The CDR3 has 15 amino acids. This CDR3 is CASSPTLAGANVLTF.

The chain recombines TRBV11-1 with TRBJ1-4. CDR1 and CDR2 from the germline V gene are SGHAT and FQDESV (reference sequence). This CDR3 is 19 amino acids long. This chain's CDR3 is CASSLAYKTGTALNEKLFF.

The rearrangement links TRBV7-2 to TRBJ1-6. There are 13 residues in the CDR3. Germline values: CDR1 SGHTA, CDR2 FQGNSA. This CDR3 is CASSKTVNSPLHF.

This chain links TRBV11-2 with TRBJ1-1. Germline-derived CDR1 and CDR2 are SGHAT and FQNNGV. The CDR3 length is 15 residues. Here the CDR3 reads CASNRWSDSNTEAFF. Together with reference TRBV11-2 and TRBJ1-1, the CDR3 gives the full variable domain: EAGVAQSPRYKIIEKRQSVAFWCNPISGHATLYWYQQILGQGPKLLIQFQNNGVVDDSQLPKDRFSAERLKGVDSTLKIQPAKLEDSAVYLCASNRWSDSNTEAFFGQGTRLTVV.

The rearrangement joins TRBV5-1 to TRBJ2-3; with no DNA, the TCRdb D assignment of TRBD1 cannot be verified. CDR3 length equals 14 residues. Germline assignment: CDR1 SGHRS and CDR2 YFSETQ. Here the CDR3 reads CASSPGTGTDTQYF.

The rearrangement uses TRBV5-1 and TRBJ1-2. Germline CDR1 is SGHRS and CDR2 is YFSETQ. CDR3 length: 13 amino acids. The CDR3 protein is CASSLDVNYGYTF.

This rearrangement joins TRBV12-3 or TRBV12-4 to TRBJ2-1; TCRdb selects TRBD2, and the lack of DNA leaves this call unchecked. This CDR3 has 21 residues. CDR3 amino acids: CASSLAVPGLVAQFLYNEQFF.

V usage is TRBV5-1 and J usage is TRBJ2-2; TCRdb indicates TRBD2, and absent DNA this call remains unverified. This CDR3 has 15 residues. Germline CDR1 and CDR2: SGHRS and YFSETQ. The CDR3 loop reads CASMGSGTNTGELFF.

CDR3 region: CSASPIDRVIGELFF. The V gene is TRBV20-1, the J gene TRBJ2-2; absent DNA, TCRdb's TRBD1 call cannot be checked. This CDR3 region has 15 residues. The V gene's germline CDR1 is DFQATT and CDR2 SNEGSKA (reference sequence).

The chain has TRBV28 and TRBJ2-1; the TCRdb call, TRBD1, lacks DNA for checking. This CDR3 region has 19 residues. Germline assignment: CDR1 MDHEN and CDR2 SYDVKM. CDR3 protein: CASSFTWYFPGTTYNEQFF.

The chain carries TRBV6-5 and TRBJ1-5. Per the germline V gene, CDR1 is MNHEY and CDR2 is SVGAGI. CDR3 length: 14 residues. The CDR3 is CASSYDHSNQPQHF.

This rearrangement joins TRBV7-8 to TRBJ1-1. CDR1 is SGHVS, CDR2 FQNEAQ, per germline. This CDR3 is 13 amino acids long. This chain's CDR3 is CASSLERDAEAFF.

CDR3 in amino acids: CASRRQGGGETQYF. This chain uses TRBV12-3 or TRBV12-4 with TRBJ2-5; absent DNA, TCRdb's TRBD1 call cannot be checked. The CDR3 totals 14 residues.

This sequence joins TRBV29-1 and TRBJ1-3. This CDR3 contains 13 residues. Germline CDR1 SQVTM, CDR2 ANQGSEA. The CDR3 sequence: CSVESISGNTIYF.